The T cell receptor beta chain under discussion was sequenced for a study of molecular identifiers for immune sequencing clone quantification. The table lists this clonotype with a few counts. Antigen: not known. Naive CD8 T cells, phenotype CD8+CD4-CCR7+CD45RA+, were sorted. TCRdb redid the calling of the PCR reads with MiXCR, one entry per CDR3 protein. The table records around 480,000 distinct CDR3 sequences, 25% of them present only once. Overall study findings and caveats: Detectable among approximately 1 million naive cells, according to reports, was Jurkat TCR RNA spiked in from one cell.

CDR3 length: 14 amino acids. Trimming removed 0 bases from V and 11 bases from J, with 15 bases in between. The germline gives CDR1 LGHNA, CDR2 YSLEER. The clonotype comes from a human donor in good health. Some libraries in this study had Jurkat cell RNA spiked in. This sequence joins TRBV4-3 and TRBJ2-3; D may match TRBD1 or TRBD2 (5 bases each). What was sequenced was naive CD8+ T cells from blood, with Jurkat cell RNA spiked in. The subset here: FACS-sorted CD8+CD4-CCR7+CD45RA+ naive T cells. DNA for the CDR3: TGCGCCAGCAGCCAAGACCGGGACCCACGAGGGCAGTATTTT. It codes for CASSQDRDPRGQYF.